Listed below are T cell receptor beta chains from one sample, sequenced in a study of CD8 T cells in Susac syndrome. One entry per CDR3 protein results from TCRdb running MiXCR on the immunoSEQ multiplex PCR reads. Of 150,000 to 200,000 distinct CDR3 sequences listed, 93% were seen once; the top ten hold approximately 0.14%. The sample consisted of CD4+ T cells from PBMCs. The receptors stem from a human donor in good health. The CDR3 runs from the conserved cysteine through the conserved F or W. The D gene is left open where the match is weak. Rows may omit the clone size; those that give it use once, few, many or a size class.

J gene: TRBJ1-2
D gene: NA
V gene: TRBV5-1
clone size: NA
CDR3 protein: CASSTGQFYGYTF
CDR3 DNA: TGCGCCAGCAGCACCGGACAGTTTTATGGCTACACCTTC

J gene: TRBJ1-2
D gene: TRBD1
V gene: TRBV5-5
clone size: NA
CDR3 protein: CASSLGDRGLNYGYTF
CDR3 DNA: TGTGCCAGCAGCTTGGGTGACAGGGGCCTTAACTATGGCTACACCTTC

J gene: TRBJ1-1
D gene: NA
V gene: TRBV20-1
clone size: NA
CDR3 protein: CSALRGRRETEAFF
CDR3 DNA: TGCAGTGCTCTACGAGGCAGGCGGGAGACTGAAGCTTTCTTT

J gene: TRBJ2-7
D gene: NA
V gene: TRBV12-3/TRBV12-4
clone size: NA
CDR3 protein: CASRVDRPPYEQYF
CDR3 DNA: TGTGCCAGCAGGGTCGACAGGCCCCCCTACGAGCAGTACTTC

J gene: TRBJ1-3
D gene: TRBD1
V gene: TRBV30
clone size: NA
CDR3 protein: CAWTWTGGSGNTIYF
CDR3 DNA: TGTGCCTGGACCTGGACAGGGGGCTCTGGAAACACCATATATTTT

J gene: TRBJ2-5
D gene: NA
V gene: TRBV30
clone size: NA
CDR3 protein: CAWSAGLSETQYF
CDR3 DNA: TGTGCCTGGAGTGCAGGGCTCTCGGAGACCCAGTACTTC

J gene: TRBJ2-1
D gene: TRBD2
V gene: TRBV7-8
clone size: NA
CDR3 protein: CASSLGTSGGNEQFF
CDR3 DNA: TGTGCCAGCAGCCTCGGGACTAGCGGGGGGAATGAGCAGTTCTTC

J gene: TRBJ2-7
D gene: TRBD2
V gene: TRBV5-1
clone size: once
CDR3 protein: CASSSRRGLAYEQYF
CDR3 DNA: TGCGCCAGCAGCTCCCGACGGGGACTAGCCTACGAGCAGTACTTC

J gene: TRBJ1-4
D gene: NA
V gene: TRBV7-3
clone size: NA
CDR3 protein: CASSLGSDEKLFF
CDR3 DNA: TGTGCCAGCAGCTTAGGTTCCGATGAAAAACTGTTTTTT

J gene: TRBJ2-1
D gene: TRBD2
V gene: TRBV7-8
clone size: NA
CDR3 protein: CASSAYGTSGYNEQFF
CDR3 DNA: TGTGCCAGCAGCGCCTACGGGACTAGCGGTTACAATGAGCAGTTCTTC

J gene: TRBJ2-3
D gene: NA
V gene: TRBV7-2
clone size: once
CDR3 protein: CASSSATSWRDTQYF
CDR3 DNA: TGTGCCAGCAGCTCCGCAACTAGCTGGAGAGATACGCAGTATTTT

J gene: TRBJ2-1
D gene: NA
V gene: TRBV5-1
clone size: NA
CDR3 protein: CASSLGGGYSNEQFF
CDR3 DNA: TGCGCCAGCAGCTTGGGGGGGGGCTACTCCAATGAGCAGTTCTTC

J gene: TRBJ1-2
D gene: NA
V gene: TRBV2
clone size: NA
CDR3 protein: CASSAYQGNYGYTF
CDR3 DNA: TGTGCCAGCAGTGCTTACCAGGGTAACTATGGCTACACCTTC

J gene: TRBJ1-1
D gene: NA
V gene: TRBV29-1
clone size: NA
CDR3 protein: CSSTENTEAFF
CDR3 DNA: TGCAGCTCGACCGAGAACACTGAAGCTTTCTTT

J gene: TRBJ2-1
D gene: NA
V gene: TRBV29-1
clone size: NA
CDR3 protein: CSVERSQASSYNEQFF
CDR3 DNA: TGCAGCGTTGAAAGGTCACAGGCTAGCTCCTACAATGAGCAGTTCTTC

J gene: TRBJ2-7
D gene: TRBD2
V gene: TRBV7-9
clone size: NA
CDR3 protein: CASTQGASGLYEQYF
CDR3 DNA: TGTGCCAGCACCCAAGGGGCTAGCGGTTTATACGAGCAGTACTTC

J gene: TRBJ2-1
D gene: NA
V gene: TRBV6-6
clone size: NA
CDR3 protein: CASSYSDSEQFF
CDR3 DNA: TGTGCCAGCAGTTACTCCGATTCCGAGCAGTTCTTC

J gene: TRBJ1-5
D gene: NA
V gene: TRBV7-2
clone size: NA
CDR3 protein: CASRPDSYQPQHF
CDR3 DNA: TGTGCCAGCCGACCCGACAGTTATCAGCCCCAGCATTTT

J gene: TRBJ1-5
D gene: NA
V gene: TRBV12-5
clone size: NA
CDR3 protein: CASGPQGARQPQHF
CDR3 DNA: TGTGCTAGTGGTCCCCAGGGCGCGAGACAGCCCCAGCATTTT

J gene: TRBJ2-1
D gene: TRBD2
V gene: TRBV6-4
clone size: NA
CDR3 protein: CASSDSSGGEFNEQFF
CDR3 DNA: TGTGCCAGCAGTGATTCCAGCGGGGGGGAATTCAATGAGCAGTTCTTC

J gene: TRBJ2-3
D gene: NA
V gene: TRBV30
clone size: NA
CDR3 protein: CAWSVGGDTQYF
CDR3 DNA: TGTGCCTGGAGTGTAGGCGGGGATACGCAGTATTTT

J gene: TRBJ1-2
D gene: NA
V gene: TRBV12-3/TRBV12-4
clone size: NA
CDR3 protein: CASRQRVNYGYTF
CDR3 DNA: TGTGCCAGCAGGCAACGGGTAAACTATGGCTACACCTTC

J gene: TRBJ2-7
D gene: NA
V gene: TRBV23-1
clone size: NA
CDR3 protein: CASSQCSHLNYEQYF
CDR3 DNA: TGCGCCAGCAGTCAATGCTCCCATTTAAACTACGAGCAGTACTTC

J gene: TRBJ2-1
D gene: NA
V gene: TRBV9
clone size: once
CDR3 protein: CASRGGSGLAGEQFF
CDR3 DNA: TGTGCCAGCAGAGGGGGAAGCGGCCTGGCAGGTGAGCAGTTCTTC

J gene: TRBJ1-4
D gene: TRBD1
V gene: TRBV6-5
clone size: once
CDR3 protein: CASSSGQGAGTNEKLFF
CDR3 DNA: TGTGCCAGCAGTTCCGGACAGGGGGCTGGAACTAATGAAAAACTGTTTTTT

J gene: TRBJ2-5
D gene: NA
V gene: TRBV7-8
clone size: NA
CDR3 protein: CASSLVFLASYQETQYF
CDR3 DNA: TGTGCCAGCAGCTTAGTCTTCCTAGCGAGTTACCAAGAGACCCAGTACTTC

J gene: TRBJ2-5
D gene: NA
V gene: TRBV25-1
clone size: NA
CDR3 protein: CASSELPAAETQYF
CDR3 DNA: TGTGCCAGCAGTGAATTACCGGCAGCGGAGACCCAGTACTTC

J gene: TRBJ2-7
D gene: TRBD1
V gene: TRBV20-1
clone size: NA
CDR3 protein: CSAQPPADRAHEQYF
CDR3 DNA: TGCAGTGCTCAACCTCCCGCGGACAGGGCCCACGAGCAGTACTTC

J gene: TRBJ1-2
D gene: TRBD1
V gene: TRBV5-1
clone size: once
CDR3 protein: CASSLGQNYEGYTF
CDR3 DNA: TGCGCCAGCAGCCTGGGACAGAACTATGAAGGCTACACCTTC